This T cell receptor beta chain was retrieved from a study of cytomegalovirus exposure and HLA in healthy donors (TCRdb year 2017). Study-level background: According to a later analysis, one platform produced both the roughly 110 validation repertoires and the 700 or so repertoires of the first cohort. The study aimed to test whether cataloging public T cell receptors could reveal signatures of past pathogen exposure. A separate validation cohort of roughly 110 different subjects was used in addition to the 666-subject first cohort. High-throughput TCR immunosequencing, statistical association of individual TCRs with disease status, and machine learning were combined to predict cytomegalovirus infection status.

Libraries were built with the immunoSEQ multiplex PCR assay. In the original analysis: To diagnose cytomegalovirus status from the catalog of TCR beta chain sequences, a statistical classification framework was built. The clones in this table, taken by TCRdb from immuneACCESS, are in-frame only. Not every clone is retained; where verified, under half of the shortfall comes from an unresolved V gene, and the cause of the rest is unknown. The V and J calls and the clone size are those of that table, but D and trimming were determined from the DNA. This sample lists under 400,000 clones; roughly 86% were detected once. The leading ten clones occupy roughly 0.96% of the sample. On this clone itself: Its antigen remains undetermined. The germline gene is not matched at one end of the junction; a read error may be the cause.

From cysteine to phenylalanine, the CDR3 is 13 amino acids long. Just CDR3 DNA is preserved here, 39 bases in frame from base 1. Via the germline V gene, CDR1 is SGHRS and CDR2 YFSETQ. Here is what the overall study found, with its caveats: According to the authors, the approach could potentially be generalized to other disease states and immunological phenotypes. The validation cohort had no HLA typing available for a later analysis, so co-occurrence within that cohort was assessed over all 120 or so repertoires. The study gave a list of about 160 TCR beta chains associated with cytomegalovirus. A later analysis found that TCRs clustered in the first cohort also tended to co-occur in the approximately 120 validation repertoires, with 94% of cluster scores above 0. In vitro tests confirmed that a few of the cytomegalovirus-associated TCR beta chains recognize cytomegalovirus antigens. Across donors, most TCR sequences were observed very rarely, whereas some public TCRs were present in many individuals. The classifier was reported to diagnose cytomegalovirus status with high specificity and sensitivity in both the original cohort and the validation cohort.

Separate from the approximately 670-subject first cohort, the validation cohort of over 90 subjects was the group to which the donors belonged. The receptor's source is a young man in good health and CMV-seronegative. The rearrangement combines TRBV5-1 with TRBJ1-1; the D gene is perhaps TRBD1, from 6 matching bases. Material for sequencing was PBMCs. The DNA is as follows: TGCGCCAGCACCTTGGGTTGGACAGATGAAGCTTTCTTT. It codes for CASTLGWTDEAFF.